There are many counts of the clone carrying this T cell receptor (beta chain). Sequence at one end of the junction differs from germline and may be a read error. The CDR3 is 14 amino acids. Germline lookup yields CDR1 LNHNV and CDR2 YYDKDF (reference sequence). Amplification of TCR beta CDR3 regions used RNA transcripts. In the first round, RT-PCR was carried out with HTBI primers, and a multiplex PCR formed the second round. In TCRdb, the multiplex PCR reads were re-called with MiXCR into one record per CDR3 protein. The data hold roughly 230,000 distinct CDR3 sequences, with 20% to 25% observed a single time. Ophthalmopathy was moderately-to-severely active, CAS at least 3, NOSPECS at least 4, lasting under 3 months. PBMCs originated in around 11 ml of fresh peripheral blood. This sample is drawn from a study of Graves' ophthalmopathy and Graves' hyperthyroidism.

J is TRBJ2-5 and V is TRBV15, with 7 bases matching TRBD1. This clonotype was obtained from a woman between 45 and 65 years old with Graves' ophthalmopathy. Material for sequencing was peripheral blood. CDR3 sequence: CAASRATGEETQYF. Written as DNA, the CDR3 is TGTGCCGCCAGCAGAGCTACAGGGGAAGAGACCCAGTACTTC. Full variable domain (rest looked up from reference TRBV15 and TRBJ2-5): DAMVIQNPRYQVTQFGKPVTLSCSQTLNHNVMYWYQQKSSQAPKLLFHYYDKDFNNEADTPDNFQSRRPNTSFCFLDIRSPGLGDTAMYLCAASRATGEETQYFGPGTRLLVL.